This is a list of T cell receptor beta chains from one sample in a study of shared clonotypes between healthy human individuals. Assay: immunoSEQ multiplex PCR; the TCRdb copy retains only in-frame clones and omits some. In the table there are a few million clones, around 90% of which are singletons. Sequenced input: naive CD4+ T cells from PBMCs. The receptors here all came from a man aged 18-30 years in good health. Some clones in this sample may be carry-over from other donors' samples. Both conserved end residues are part of each CDR3. Each record gives: clone size, V gene, J gene, D gene, CDR3 protein. D genes are given only for firm matches. For some rows the clone size is stated as once, few or many, or as a class when expanded; others skip it.

clone size: once; V gene: TRBV18; J gene: TRBJ2-7; D gene: TRBD2; CDR3 protein: CASSPGTSGSFWQYF
clone size: NA; V gene: TRBV20-1; J gene: TRBJ2-7; D gene: NA; CDR3 protein: CSAPDGYEQYF
clone size: NA; V gene: TRBV7-6; J gene: TRBJ1-1; D gene: NA; CDR3 protein: CASRGQMNTEAFF
clone size: NA; V gene: TRBV6-5; J gene: TRBJ2-7; D gene: TRBD2; CDR3 protein: CASSRGREGYEQYF
clone size: NA; V gene: TRBV18; J gene: TRBJ2-5; D gene: NA; CDR3 protein: CASSPVAGETQYF
clone size: NA; V gene: TRBV5-1; J gene: TRBJ2-2; D gene: TRBD1; CDR3 protein: CASSGGQTFRTGELFF
clone size: once; V gene: TRBV4-2; J gene: TRBJ2-5; D gene: NA; CDR3 protein: CASSQEVEGGTQYF
clone size: NA; V gene: TRBV7-9; J gene: TRBJ2-7; D gene: TRBD2; CDR3 protein: CASSLERGVRLAVSEQYF
clone size: NA; V gene: TRBV28; J gene: TRBJ1-1; D gene: NA; CDR3 protein: CASIHPRNTEAFF
clone size: few; V gene: TRBV6-1; J gene: TRBJ1-1; D gene: TRBD1; CDR3 protein: CASRPPGQGNTEAFF
clone size: few; V gene: TRBV27; J gene: TRBJ1-1; D gene: NA; CDR3 protein: CASSWVWGKNTEAFF
clone size: once; V gene: TRBV5-4; J gene: TRBJ1-4; D gene: TRBD1; CDR3 protein: CASSPRGGGENEKLFF
clone size: NA; V gene: TRBV7-2; J gene: TRBJ1-5; D gene: NA; CDR3 protein: CASSHNDQPQHF
clone size: NA; V gene: TRBV10-2; J gene: TRBJ2-3; D gene: TRBD2; CDR3 protein: CASSESPVLAGSDTQYF
clone size: few; V gene: TRBV27; J gene: TRBJ2-5; D gene: NA; CDR3 protein: CASSSLVQETQYF
clone size: NA; V gene: TRBV7-2; J gene: TRBJ1-3; D gene: NA; CDR3 protein: CASSSGSRPISGNTIYF